The 18 T cell receptor beta chains given below trace back to one sample, sequenced in a study of T cell responses to AZD1222 COVID-19 vaccine. TCRdb's copy holds only in-frame clones and misses some; the assay was immunoSEQ multiplex PCR. Of about 150,000 clones listed, around nine tenths are singletons. Sequenced here: peripheral blood, sampled 28 days after the second AZD1222 dose. These receptors came from an adult who received the AZD1222 COVID-19 vaccine.

The chain has TRBV11-2 and TRBJ1-5; D might be TRBD1 (5 bases). V lost 5 bases, J lost 4 bases, and 12 bases lay in between. The CDR3 consists of 14 residues. Germline loops: CDR1 SGHAT, CDR2 FQNNGV. The CDR3 region is CASSPTSGNQPQHF. Written as DNA, the CDR3 is TGTGCCAGCAGCCCGACCTCAGGGAATCAGCCCCAGCATTTT.

The chain has TRBV28 and TRBJ1-3; D unresolved. Germline V gene data show CDR1 as MDHEN and CDR2 as SYDVKM. Trimming removed 2 bases at V and 6 bases at J, with 5 bases between. The CDR3 has 12 amino acids. The chain's CDR3 is CASSLMANTIYF. As DNA, the CDR3 is TGTGCCAGCAGTTTAATGGCAAACACCATATATTTT. The entire variable domain, with the rest obtained from reference TRBV28 and TRBJ1-3, is as follows: DVKVTQSSRYLVKRTGEKVFLECVQDMDHENMFWYRQDPGLGLRLIYFSYDVKMKEKGDIPEGYSVSREKKERFSLILESASTNQTSMYLCASSLMANTIYFGEGSWLTVV.

In its sample, this clone was seen once. The rearrangement links TRBV12-3 or TRBV12-4 to TRBJ1-1; no clear D gene. The V gene lost 7 bases and the J gene lost 4 bases, with 13 bases spanning the gap. This CDR3 comprises 13 residues. The CDR3 sequence: CASNLVEGTEAFF. The CDR3 region has the DNA TGTGCCAGCAACCTCGTGGAGGGCACTGAAGCTTTCTTT.

The V call is TRBV19, the J call TRBJ1-1; no definite D call. Germline values: CDR1 LNHDA, CDR2 SQIVND (reference sequence). The V gene lost 1 base and the J gene lost 1 base, with 10 bases spanning the gap. This CDR3 has 15 amino acids. The CDR3 here is CASSIGREENTEAFF. The CDR3 coding sequence is TGTGCCAGTAGTATAGGAAGGGAGGAGAACACTGAAGCTTTCTTT.

V gene TRBV6-5 combines with J gene TRBJ2-7; TRBD1 matches 7 bases. The CDR3 sequence is 14 residues long. The germline V gene has CDR1 MNHEY and CDR2 SVGAGI. Losses at the gene ends were 6 bases for V and 7 bases for J; bases not matched to a gene: 12. Written as DNA, the CDR3 is TGTGCCAGCAGCGAGGGGGCCCCTATGGGGGAGCAGTACTTC. This gives the protein CASSEGAPMGEQYF.

The CDR3 DNA reads TGTGCCAGCAGCTTGGGACTAGCGAAGAGCACAGATACGCAGTATTTT. It codes for CASSLGLAKSTDTQYF. The V gene is TRBV7-8, the J gene TRBJ2-3, with 10 nucleotides matching TRBD2. Unmatched junction bases numbered 3, after V lost 3 bases and J lost 0 bases. The CDR3 runs 16 residues. Germline CDR1 reads SGHVS; CDR2 reads FQNEAQ.

This chain joins TRBV5-4 and TRBJ1-1; no reliable D call. Germline V CDR1 and CDR2: SGHNT, YYREEE (reference sequence). CDR3 length: 13 amino acids. The ends were cut back, 5 bases at V and 2 bases at J, with 10 bases in the middle. The CDR3 bases are TGTGCCAGCAGTCTAGACCTAAACACTGAAGCTTTCTTT. Translation gives CASSLDLNTEAFF.

This chain links TRBV25-1 with TRBJ2-7; no reliable D call. The CDR3 runs 12 residues. The germline gives CDR1 MGHDK, CDR2 SYGVNS. V lost 5 bases to trimming and J lost 3 bases, with 8 bases between them. For the CDR3, the DNA is TGTGCCAGCAGTAGTGGCGGCTACGAGCAGTACTTC. Residues: CASSSGGYEQYF.

This chain uses TRBV5-4 with TRBJ1-2; D is possibly TRBD1 (5 bases). Trimming left V 0 bases short and J 6 bases short, with 15 bases between. The CDR3 spans 15 residues. CDR1 and CDR2 from the germline V gene are SGHNT and YYREEE (reference sequence). CDR3 amino acids: CASSLVGQGRHGYTF. The CDR3 nucleotides are TGTGCCAGCAGCTTGGTAGGGCAGGGCAGGCATGGCTACACCTTC.

V and J are TRBV24-1 and TRBJ1-4, with D possibly being TRBD1 (6 bases). The CDR3 loop spans 17 amino acids. With 4 bases removed from V and 0 bases from J, the gap between germline ends came to 14 bases. CDR1 and CDR2 from the germline V gene are KGHDR and SFDVKD. CDR3 DNA: TGTGCCACCAGTGACGTCAGGGGATTAGCAACTAATGAAAAACTGTTTTTT. Residues: CATSDVRGLATNEKLFF.

The chain recombines TRBV4-1 with TRBJ1-1; D ambiguous. CDR1 is MGHRA, CDR2 YSYEKL, per germline. V was shortened by 0 bases and J by 1 base, with 6 bases between the two germline ends. The CDR3 is made up of 14 amino acids. Here the CDR3 DNA reads TGCGCCAGCAGCCAAGAAAGGTCGAACACTGAAGCTTTCTTT. Amino acids: CASSQERSNTEAFF.

V gene TRBV25-1 combines with J gene TRBJ2-1; tentative D call: TRBD1 (6 bases). The CDR3 is 15 amino acids. Germline V gene lookup returns CDR1 MGHDK and CDR2 SYGVNS. Trimming stripped 9 bases from V and 5 bases from J, with 20 bases between. For the CDR3, the DNA is TGTGCCAGTTGGGGACGGGGACATTTACACAATGAGCAGTTCTTC. Amino acids: CASWGRGHLHNEQFF.

This chain links TRBV6-4 with TRBJ2-3; TRBD2 agrees at 7 bases. V lost 4 bases and J lost 5; bases outside the gene matches: 3. The V gene's germline CDR1 is MRHNA and CDR2 SNTAGT. The CDR3 has 13 residues. DNA for the CDR3: TGTGCCAGCAGTGTGGCTAGCGGAGATACGCAGTATTTT. It translates to CASSVASGDTQYF.

The V and J genes are TRBV2 and TRBJ1-1; D unclear. CDR1 SNHLY and CDR2 FYNNEI come from the germline V gene. The CDR3 is 16 residues long. V dropped 3 bases and J dropped 0 bases, with 14 bases sitting between them. As DNA, the CDR3 is TGTGCCAGCAGTGAGGGCCGCGTGGGCCTGAACACTGAAGCTTTCTTT. Its protein is CASSEGRVGLNTEAFF. The full variable domain, completed using reference TRBV2 and TRBJ1-1, is EPEVTQTPSHQVTQMGQEVILRCVPISNHLYFYWYRQILGQKVEFLVSFYNNEISEKSEIFDDQFSVERPDGSNFTLKIRSTKLEDSAMYFCASSEGRVGLNTEAFFGQGTRLTVV.

The V gene is TRBV10-3, the J gene TRBJ2-6; 9 nucleotides align to TRBD2. The V and J ends lost 6 bases and 2 bases, in that order; junction bases with no gene match: 11. The CDR3 sequence is 18 residues long. Per germline, CDR1 ENHRY and CDR2 SYGVKD. The CDR3 here is CAIRGGEAGGTGANVLTF. The DNA of the CDR3 is TGTGCCATCAGGGGTGGGGAAGCGGGAGGTACTGGGGCCAACGTCCTGACTTTC.

V and J are TRBV11-2 and TRBJ2-7; 10 positions agree with TRBD2. CDR3 length: 17 amino acids. With 5 bases clipped from V and 2 bases from J, the junction kept 12 bases outside the gene matches. The germline V gene encodes CDR1 SGHAT and CDR2 FQNNGV. The DNA for the CDR3 is TGTGCCAGCAGCGTCCCCGGGACTAGCGCATATACCTACGAGCAGTACTTC. This encodes CASSVPGTSAYTYEQYF. Together with reference TRBV11-2 and TRBJ2-7, the CDR3 gives the full variable domain: EAGVAQSPRYKIIEKRQSVAFWCNPISGHATLYWYQQILGQGPKLLIQFQNNGVVDDSQLPKDRFSAERLKGVDSTLKIQPAKLEDSAVYLCASSVPGTSAYTYEQYFGPGTRLTVT.

The chain is built from TRBV5-1 and TRBJ2-1, with no clear D. Per germline, CDR1 SGHRS and CDR2 YFSETQ. The V and J ends lost 5 bases and 2 bases respectively, with 5 bases between them. This CDR3 is 12 amino acids long. The CDR3 reads CASRSTYNEQFF. CDR3 nucleotides: TGCGCCAGCAGGTCCACCTACAATGAGCAGTTCTTC.

This clone came up a few times. This sequence joins TRBV6-6 and TRBJ1-2; D gene uncertain. This CDR3 is built from 15 residues. V lost 8 bases and J 4 bases, leaving 20 bases between the germline ends. Germline-derived CDR1 and CDR2 are MNHNY and SVGAGI (reference sequence). In DNA form, the CDR3 reads TGTGCCAGCTCTCTCCAGACCGGCAGTGTCTATGGCTACACCTTC. Its translation is CASSLQTGSVYGYTF.